This T cell receptor beta chain was obtained from a study of read filtering for tumor transcriptome and immune sequencing. The study's findings and limits: RNA-seq captured clonotypes less deeply and reliably than IR-seq. Correlation between methods rose after single-read clonotypes were removed.

Molecular barcoded adaptors covering alpha/delta and beta/gamma chains were used on 400 ng RNA. TCRdb re-called the reads with MiXCR, one entry per CDR3 protein. The sample shows 85,000 or so distinct CDR3 sequences, roughly an eighth of them seen only once. The CDR3 loop spans 14 amino acids. Per the germline V gene, CDR1 is MDHEN and CDR2 is SYDVKM. This clonotype was seen a few times. Its antigen is currently unknown. Since a much larger clone is just one base distant, this may be a read error. Sequencing was carried out using a population of CD138-negative cells sorted from bone marrow. The TCR sequence derives from a donor older than 35 with multiple myeloma. J is TRBJ1-1 and V is TRBV28, with D possibly matching TRBD1 (6 bases). Written as DNA, the CDR3 is TGTGCCAGCAGGAAAGGGGGAACAAACACTGTAGCTTTCTTT. This codes for CASRKGGTNTVAFF.